This is a list of T cell receptor beta chains from one sample in a study of CD8 T cells in ankylosing spondylitis. TCRdb reprocessed the 5' RACE reads with MiXCR, giving one entry per CDR3 protein. The sample has 200,000 to 300,000 distinct CDR3 sequences, roughly a tenth seen once. Sequencing was performed on blood, either unsorted or a sorted T cell fraction (not recorded which). The receptors originated from a male donor with ankylosing spondylitis or in good health (not recorded which). CDR3s include the opening cysteine and the closing phenylalanine or tryptophan. D genes are given only for firm matches. Not every row has a clone size; where given, it reads once, few, many or a size class.

V,size,length,J,D,DNA,CDR3
TRBV10-3,many,15,TRBJ2-7,.,TGTGCCATCAGCCCTGGACACTTGAAGGTCGACGAGCAGTACTTC,CAISPGHLKVDEQYF
TRBV2,few,16,TRBJ2-7,.,TGTGCCAGCAGTGAGGGGACGACAGCCCATGAGGGGGAGCAGTACTTC,CASSEGTTAHEGEQYF
TRBV20-1,few,12,TRBJ1-2,.,TGCAGTACTAGTGGGACGGGGTATGGCTACACCTTC,CSTSGTGYGYTF
TRBV6-1,many,15,TRBJ2-2,.,TGTGCCAGCAGTAGCCGGGACAACGCAGCCGGGGAGCTGTTTTTT,CASSSRDNAAGELFF
TRBV25-1,many,14,TRBJ2-7,.,TGTGCCAGCAGTGAAGGTGGCTGGAATACGGAGCAGTACTTC,CASSEGGWNTEQYF
TRBV5-1,.,16,TRBJ2-1,TRBD2,TGCGCCAGCAGCTTCACGGGAAGCGGGGGGGCGGATGAGCAGTTCTTC,CASSFTGSGGADEQFF
TRBV20-1,many,15,TRBJ2-3,TRBD2,TGCAGTGCTCCCGGGACTAGCGGGTCCACAGATACGCAGTATTTT,CSAPGTSGSTDTQYF
TRBV12-3/TRBV12-4,many,14,TRBJ1-2,.,TGTGCCAGCAGTTTAGCGGAAAAAAACTATGGCTACACCTTC,CASSLAEKNYGYTF
TRBV21-1,.,14,TRBJ2-5,.,TGTGCCAGCAGCAAGGCGGACTACCAAGAGACCCAGTACTTC,CASSKADYQETQYF
TRBV11-2,few,15,TRBJ1-2,TRBD1,TGTGCCAGCAGCTCAATCTGGACAGGGAACTATGGCTACACCTTC,CASSSIWTGNYGYTF
TRBV30,many,14,TRBJ1-6,.,TGTGCCTGGGGAGCAGGGCTGCTTAATTCACCCCTCCACTTT,CAWGAGLLNSPLHF
TRBV6-1,many,14,TRBJ1-1,.,TGTGCCAGCACCAACCACCCGCTCCCGGTTGAAGCTTTCTTT,CASTNHPLPVEAFF
TRBV15,many,18,TRBJ2-3,.,TGTGCCACCAGCAGAGATAGGTTGATAACAGGGTTCGTAGATACGCAGTATTTT,CATSRDRLITGFVDTQYF
TRBV12-3/TRBV12-4,many,12,TRBJ2-7,.,TGTGCCAGCGCGGGCCCCTCCTACGAGCAGTACTTC,CASAGPSYEQYF
TRBV29-1,.,12,TRBJ1-5,.,TGCAGCGTTGGTGACGGGGATCAGCCCCAGCATTTT,CSVGDGDQPQHF
TRBV12-3/TRBV12-4,few,16,TRBJ2-3,TRBD1,TGTGCCAGCAGTTCCGGGACAGGGGCCATCGCAGATACGCAGTATTTT,CASSSGTGAIADTQYF
TRBV18,many,15,TRBJ2-7,TRBD1,TGTGCCAGCTCAACAAACCCGGGACAGGGATCCGAGCAGTACTTC,CASSTNPGQGSEQYF
TRBV5-1,many,13,TRBJ2-7,.,TGCGCCAGCAGCTTGGGGGACATCGGGGAGCAGTACTTC,CASSLGDIGEQYF
TRBV20-1,many,14,TRBJ1-5,.,TGCAGTGCTAGACCTGGACGGGACGATCAGCCCCAGCATTTT,CSARPGRDDQPQHF
TRBV5-6,.,12,TRBJ2-1,.,TGTGCCAGCAGCTTGCAAAGCGGTGAGCAGTTCTTC,CASSLQSGEQFF
TRBV6-5,many,16,TRBJ1-3,.,TGTGCCAGCAGTTACGCCGGACCTTTTGTCGGAAACACCATATATTTT,CASSYAGPFVGNTIYF
TRBV5-1,many,13,TRBJ2-7,.,TGCGCCAGCAGTACAGGGAACTCCTACGAGCAGTACTTC,CASSTGNSYEQYF
TRBV19,few,14,TRBJ2-2,.,TGTGCCAGTAGTATTGGGAGTAACACCGGGGAGCTGTTTTTT,CASSIGSNTGELFF
TRBV29-1,many,14,TRBJ2-2,TRBD2,TGCAGCGTTCTAGCGGGAGTCAACACCGGGGAGCTGTTTTTT,CSVLAGVNTGELFF
TRBV20-1,many,14,TRBJ1-6,.,TGCAGTGCTAGATGGGGTCCGAGCCCTTCACCCCTCCACTTT,CSARWGPSPSPLHF
TRBV20-1,.,14,TRBJ2-1,.,TGCAGTGCCAAGGGACTGCCTAAAGACAATGAGCAGTTCTTC,CSAKGLPKDNEQFF
TRBV5-1,many,16,TRBJ2-1,TRBD1,TGCGCCAGCAGCTTGGCCGGGACAGGGGATTCGAATGAGCAGTTCTTC,CASSLAGTGDSNEQFF
TRBV2,many,11,TRBJ1-6,.,TGTGCCAGCAGTGATAGTTCTCCCCTCCACTTT,CASSDSSPLHF
TRBV5-5,many,15,TRBJ2-1,TRBD1,TGTGCCAGCAGCTTGCAGGGACAGGGATACAATGAGCAGTTCTTC,CASSLQGQGYNEQFF
TRBV20-1,many,15,TRBJ2-7,TRBD1,TGCAGTGCCCGTCGGCCCGGGACAGCCCTAAACGAGCAGTACTTC,CSARRPGTALNEQYF
TRBV20-1,many,13,TRBJ2-3,TRBD1,TGCAGTGGGGACGGACAGGGTGAAGATACGCAGTATTTT,CSGDGQGEDTQYF
TRBV10-3,many,14,TRBJ2-1,TRBD2,TGTGCCACCAACCGGGGGGGCTCCTACAATGAGCAGTTCTTC,CATNRGGSYNEQFF
TRBV29-1,.,17,TRBJ2-5,TRBD1,TGCAGCGTTGATGGGCAGGGGGTGCCTTCGAGGGGGGAGACCCAGTACTTC,CSVDGQGVPSRGETQYF
TRBV30,.,13,TRBJ1-1,.,TGTGCCTGGAGTCCCCAAGTAGGAACTGAAGCTTTCTTT,CAWSPQVGTEAFF
TRBV6-6,.,12,TRBJ1-4,.,TGTGCCAGCAGTTACAGGGACGAAAAACTGTTTTTT,CASSYRDEKLFF
TRBV10-2,few,14,TRBJ1-5,.,TGCGCCAGCAGTGCCTGGGGCAGCAATCAGCCCCAGCATTTT,CASSAWGSNQPQHF
TRBV5-1,many,14,TRBJ2-3,TRBD2,TGCGCCAGCAGCCATAGCGGGGGGGAAGATACGCAGTATTTT,CASSHSGGEDTQYF
TRBV20-1,many,12,TRBJ2-1,.,TGCAGTGCCAGTGGACTTCTCAATGAGCAGTTCTTC,CSASGLLNEQFF
TRBV7-2,few,16,TRBJ2-3,TRBD2,TGTGCCAGCAGCTTAGTAGGGGCGGGAGGGGGCGGCGGGCAGTATTTT,CASSLVGAGGGGGQYF
TRBV30,many,13,TRBJ1-5,.,TGTGCCTGGAGTGCTAGGGACAATCAGCCCCAGCATTTT,CAWSARDNQPQHF
TRBV6-1,many,14,TRBJ2-7,TRBD2,TGTGCCAGCACCGAACTAGCGCCCGGCTACGAGCAGTACTTC,CASTELAPGYEQYF
TRBV11-1,.,18,TRBJ2-4,.,TGTGCCAGCAGCTTAACACCGGCAGGGGTGGGAGCCAAAAACATTCAGTACTTC,CASSLTPAGVGAKNIQYF
TRBV21-1,many,13,TRBJ2-2,.,TGTGCCAGCAGGTGGGGAGGGCCCGGGGAGCTGTTTTTT,CASRWGGPGELFF
TRBV10-3,many,16,TRBJ2-2,.,TGTGCCATCAGTGATAATGGTAAAACGAACACCGGGGAGCTGTTTTTT,CAISDNGKTNTGELFF
TRBV5-6,many,15,TRBJ2-4,TRBD1,TGTGCCAGCACCGGGACAGGTCTAGCCAAAAACATTCAGTACTTC,CASTGTGLAKNIQYF
TRBV7-9,.,17,TRBJ2-1,TRBD2,TGTGCCAGCAGCTCATCTCACGGGAGGGGGGGTAGAGGTGAGCAGTTCTTC,CASSSSHGRGGRGEQFF
TRBV30,.,12,TRBJ2-1,TRBD1,TGTGCCTGGAGGACAGGGGGCGTGGAGCAGTTCTTC,CAWRTGGVEQFF
TRBV5-1,many,16,TRBJ1-1,TRBD1,TGCGCCAGCAGCCCGAGGACAGGGGGTTTGAACACTGAAGCTTTCTTT,CASSPRTGGLNTEAFF